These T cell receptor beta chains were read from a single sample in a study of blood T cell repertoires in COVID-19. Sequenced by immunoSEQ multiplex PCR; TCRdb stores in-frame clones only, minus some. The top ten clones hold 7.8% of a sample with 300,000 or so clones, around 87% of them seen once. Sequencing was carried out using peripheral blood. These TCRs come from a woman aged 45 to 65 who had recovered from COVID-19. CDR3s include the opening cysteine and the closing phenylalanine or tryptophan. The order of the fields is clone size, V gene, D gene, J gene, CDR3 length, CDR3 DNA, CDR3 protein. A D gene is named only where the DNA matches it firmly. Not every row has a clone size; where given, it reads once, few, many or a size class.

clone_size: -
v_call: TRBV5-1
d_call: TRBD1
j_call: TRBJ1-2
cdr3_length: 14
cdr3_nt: TGCGCCAGCAGCCCCTTGGGACAGGGGGACGGCTACACCTTC
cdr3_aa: CASSPLGQGDGYTF

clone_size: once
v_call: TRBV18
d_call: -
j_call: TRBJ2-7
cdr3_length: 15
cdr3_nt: TGTGCCAGCTCACCAATTCGGGATTTGAATTACGAGCAGTACTTC
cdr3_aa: CASSPIRDLNYEQYF

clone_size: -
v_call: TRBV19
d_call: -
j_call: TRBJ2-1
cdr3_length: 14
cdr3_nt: TGTGCCAGTAGTCCCATGAGCTCCTACAATGAGCAGTTCTTC
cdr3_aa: CASSPMSSYNEQFF

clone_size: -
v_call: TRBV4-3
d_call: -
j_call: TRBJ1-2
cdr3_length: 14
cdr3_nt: TGCGCCAGCAGCCAGGGTCAGGGGCCCTATGGCTACACCTTC
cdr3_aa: CASSQGQGPYGYTF

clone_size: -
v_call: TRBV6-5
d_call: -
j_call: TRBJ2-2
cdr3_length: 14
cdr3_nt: TGTGCCAGCAGTTTGGGGCTGGGCACCGGGGAGCTGTTTTTT
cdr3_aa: CASSLGLGTGELFF

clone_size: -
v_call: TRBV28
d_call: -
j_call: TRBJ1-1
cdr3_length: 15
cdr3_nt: TGTGCCAGCAGCAGAACCGGACTCCCCCAAAGGGAAGCTTTCTTT
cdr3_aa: CASSRTGLPQREAFF

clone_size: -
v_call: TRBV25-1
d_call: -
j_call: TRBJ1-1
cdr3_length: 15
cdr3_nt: TGTGCCAGCAGTGAATTAACAGGGACGATCACTGAAGCTTTCTTT
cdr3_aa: CASSELTGTITEAFF

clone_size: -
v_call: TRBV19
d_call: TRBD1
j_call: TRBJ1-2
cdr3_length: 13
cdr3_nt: TGTGCCAGTAGTACGACAGGGGTCTATGGCTACACCTTC
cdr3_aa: CASSTTGVYGYTF

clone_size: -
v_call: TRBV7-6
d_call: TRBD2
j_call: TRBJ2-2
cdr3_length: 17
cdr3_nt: TGTGCCAGCAGCTTAAGGTCTAGCGGGAGGGCCTACGGGGAGCTGTTTTTT
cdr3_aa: CASSLRSSGRAYGELFF

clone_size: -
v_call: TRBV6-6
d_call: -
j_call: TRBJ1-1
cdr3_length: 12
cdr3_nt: TGTGCCAGCAGTGTATCGGTCGGGGAAGCTTTCTTT
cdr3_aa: CASSVSVGEAFF

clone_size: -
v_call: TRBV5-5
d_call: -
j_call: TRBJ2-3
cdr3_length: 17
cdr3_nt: TGTGCCAGCAGCTCCCGGGCGGGACTTTCTAGCACAGATACGCAGTATTTT
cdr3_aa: CASSSRAGLSSTDTQYF

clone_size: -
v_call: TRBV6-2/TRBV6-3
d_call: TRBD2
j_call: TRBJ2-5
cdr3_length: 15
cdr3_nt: TGTGCCAGCAGTTACGCAGGCAGGGAGGGAGAGACCCAGTACTTC
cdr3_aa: CASSYAGREGETQYF

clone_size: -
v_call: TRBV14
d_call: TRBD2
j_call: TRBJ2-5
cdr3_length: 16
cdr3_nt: TGTGCCAGCAGCCTTGCCGGGACTAGCGGTGGAGGGACCCAGTACTTC
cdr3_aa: CASSLAGTSGGGTQYF

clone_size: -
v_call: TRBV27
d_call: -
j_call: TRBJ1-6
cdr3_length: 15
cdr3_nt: TGTGCCAGCAGTTTAGAAGGGGCATATAGTTCACCCCTCCACTTT
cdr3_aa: CASSLEGAYSSPLHF

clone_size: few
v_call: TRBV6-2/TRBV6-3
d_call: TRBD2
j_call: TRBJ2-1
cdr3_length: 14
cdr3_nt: TGTGCCAGCAGTCTCCGGGGGGGTTCCAATGAGCAGTTCTTC
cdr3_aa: CASSLRGGSNEQFF

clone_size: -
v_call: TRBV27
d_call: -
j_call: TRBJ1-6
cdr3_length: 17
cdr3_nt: TGTGCCAGCAGTTCACCTTCAGGGTTTGTAGGGGGTTCACCCCTCCACTTT
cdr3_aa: CASSSPSGFVGGSPLHF

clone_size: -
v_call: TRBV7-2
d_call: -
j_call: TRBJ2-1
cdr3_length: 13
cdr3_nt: TGTGCCAGCAGCTCGAGGACTGGCAATGAGCAGTTCTTC
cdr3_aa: CASSSRTGNEQFF